This TCR beta chain was captured by sequencing in a study of blood T cell repertoires in COVID-19. In the study overall: The United States, Italy and Spain supplied acute and convalescent COVID-19 samples.

Generated by immunoSEQ multiplex PCR, the TCRdb table keeps only in-frame clones and is missing some. The data show over 150,000 clones, around nine tenths seen once. This CDR3 spans 13 amino acids. In germline, CDR1 is SGHTA, CDR2 FQGTGA. With 5 bases removed from V and 8 bases from J, the gap between germline ends came to 13 bases. The chain links TRBV7-3 to TRBJ2-1; tentatively, D is TRBD2 (5 bases). This clonotype was obtained from a man in his thirties or forties with acute or convalescent COVID-19. Sequencing was done on a sample of peripheral blood. CDR3 amino acids: CASSLPNSDEQFF. DNA for the CDR3: TGTGCCAGCAGCCTCCCTAATAGCGATGAGCAGTTCTTC.